The 10 T cell receptor beta chains below come from one sample, sequenced in a study of T cell repertoires in cytomegalovirus infection. Using its own MiXCR run on the reads, TCRdb lists one record per CDR3 protein. The sample has about 89,000 distinct CDR3 sequences; 25% to 30% are singletons. These receptors' antigens are unknown. Sequenced material: CD8+ T cells from cultured PBMCs, taken from culture after CMV antigen stimulation. The receptor set was obtained from a human donor in good health (CMV status not recorded). Some clones in this sample may be carry-over from other donors' samples.

This clonotype has just one count. The CDR3 here is CASSRRGGPNEQFF. The DNA for the CDR3 is TGTGCCAGCAGCCGGAGGGGAGGGCCGAATGAGCAGTTCTTC. The chain carries TRBV7-4 and TRBJ2-1, with TRBD2 matching 7 bases. The CDR3 runs to 14 residues. Per germline, CDR1 SGHVT and CDR2 SQSDAQ. Losses at the gene ends were 5 bases for V and 7 bases for J; bases not matched to a gene: 8. Complete variable domain (other parts from reference TRBV7-4 and TRBJ2-1): GAGVSQSPRYKVAKRGRDVALRCDSISGHVTLYWYRQTLGQGSEVLTYSQSDAQRDKSGRPSGRFSAERPERSVSTLKIQRTEQGDSAVYLCASSRRGGPNEQFFGPGTRLTVL.

This sequence joins TRBV5-4 and TRBJ2-1; 11 bases fit TRBD2. This CDR3 has 13 residues. CDR1 is SGHNT and CDR2 is YYREEE in the germline V gene (reference sequence). J lost 8 bases, V lost 2 bases, and 0 bases had no gene match. The CDR3 sequence: CASSLLAGDEQFF. The CDR3 DNA reads TGTGCCAGCAGCTTACTAGCGGGGGATGAGCAGTTCTTC.

The chain carries TRBV4-1 and TRBJ2-7, with D maybe TRBD2 (6 bases). Germline V lookup: CDR1 MGHRA, CDR2 YSYEKL. The CDR3 is 15 residues long. V lost 1 base to trimming and J lost 3 bases, with 13 bases between them. CDR3 protein: CASSQVPGLLYEQYF. The CDR3, as DNA: TGCGCCAGCAGCCAAGTTCCGGGACTTCTCTACGAGCAGTACTTC.

This clonotype was observed at least ten times. The chain employs TRBV7-6 and TRBJ2-7; TRBD1 aligns across 8 bases. V dropped 1 base and J dropped 3; count of bases not matched to a gene: 8. Germline CDR1 SGHVS, CDR2 FNYEAQ. The CDR3 covers 16 residues. CDR3 nucleotides: TGTGCCAGCAGCTTAGAGGATTGGGGGACAGGCTACGAGCAGTACTTC. It translates to CASSLEDWGTGYEQYF.

The chain recombines TRBV28 with TRBJ1-1; 7 nucleotides match TRBD1. CDR3 size: 15 residues. Per the germline V gene, CDR1 is MDHEN and CDR2 is SYDVKM. Trimming at V came to 7 bases and at J to 3 bases, leaving 11 bases not matched to a gene. CDR3 coding DNA: TGTGCCAGCAACAGGGGAAGGATGATGCACACTGAAGCTTTCTTT. This translates into CASNRGRMMHTEAFF. The variable domain in full, with the rest retrieved from reference TRBV28 and TRBJ1-1, is DVKVTQSSRYLVKRTGEKVFLECVQDMDHENMFWYRQDPGLGLRLIYFSYDVKMKEKGDIPEGYSVSREKKERFSLILESASTNQTSMYLCASNRGRMMHTEAFFGQGTRLTVV.

The V and J genes are TRBV13 and TRBJ2-5; 9 nucleotides line up with TRBD1. The CDR3 sequence is 18 residues long. The junction had 13 bases not matched to a gene; V was cut back by 0 bases and J by 5 bases. In germline, CDR1 is PRHDT, CDR2 FYEKMQ (reference sequence). The CDR3 loop reads CASSLGHTRDRVPETQYF. Here the CDR3 DNA reads TGTGCCAGCAGCTTAGGCCATACACGGGACAGGGTACCCGAGACCCAGTACTTC.

This clonotype was seen only a few times. The J gene is TRBJ1-1, the V gene TRBV10-3; D remains unclear. Trimming removed 0 bases at V and 10 bases at J, with 12 bases between. Looked up from germline, CDR1 is ENHRY and CDR2 is SYGVKD. The CDR3 loop spans 13 amino acids. CDR3 loop: CAISESSGEGAFF. The CDR3 nucleotides are TGTGCCATCAGTGAGTCGAGCGGGGAGGGAGCTTTCTTT.

The chain recombines TRBV7-2 with TRBJ2-3, with TRBD1 matching over 9 bases. V gave up 0 bases and J gave up 0 bases; unmatched junction bases: 7. The V gene's germline CDR1 is SGHTA and CDR2 FQGNSA. The CDR3 spans 18 residues. The CDR3 sequence is CASSLAGTGLTSTDTQYF. As DNA, the CDR3 is TGTGCCAGCAGCTTAGCCGGGACAGGGCTGACTAGCACAGATACGCAGTATTTT.

This clonotype was detected ten times or more. The chain is built from TRBV2 and TRBJ2-7; no reliable D call. The CDR3 has 11 amino acids. Germline V gene data show CDR1 as SNHLY and CDR2 as FYNNEI. V gave up 6 bases and J gave up 3 bases, with 6 bases separating them. The CDR3 spells CASSISYEQYF. CDR3 DNA sequence: TGTGCCAGCAGCATCAGCTACGAGCAGTACTTC.

There are a few counts of this clonotype. The chain employs TRBV6-5 and TRBJ1-5; D remains unclear. This CDR3 has 14 residues. Germline V gene sequence: CDR1 MNHEY, CDR2 SVGAGI. V lost 2 bases, J lost 4 bases, and 9 bases lay in between. This CDR3 reads CASSYRDGNQPQHF. The CDR3 DNA reads TGTGCCAGCAGTTACAGGGATGGGAATCAGCCCCAGCATTTT.